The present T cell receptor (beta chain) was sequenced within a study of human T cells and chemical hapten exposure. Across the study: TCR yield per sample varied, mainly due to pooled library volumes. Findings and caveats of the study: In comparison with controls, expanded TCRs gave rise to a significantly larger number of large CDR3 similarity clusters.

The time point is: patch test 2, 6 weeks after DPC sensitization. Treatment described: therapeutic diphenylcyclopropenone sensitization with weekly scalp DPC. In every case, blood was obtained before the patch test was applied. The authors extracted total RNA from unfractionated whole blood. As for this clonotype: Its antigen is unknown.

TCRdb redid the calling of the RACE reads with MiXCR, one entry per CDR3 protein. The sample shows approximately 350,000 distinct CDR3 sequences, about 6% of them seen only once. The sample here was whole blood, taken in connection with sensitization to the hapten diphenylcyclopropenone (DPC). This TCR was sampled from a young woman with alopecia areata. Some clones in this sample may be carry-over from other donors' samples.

The CDR3 region is CASSRENQPQHF. The CDR3 bases are TGTGCCAGCAGCCGAGAGAATCAGCCCCAGCATTTT. The rearrangement links TRBV7-6 to TRBJ1-5; D ambiguous. Germline values: CDR1 SGHVS, CDR2 FNYEAQ. Trimming pared 5 bases from V and 4 bases from J, leaving 6 bases between. The CDR3 has 12 residues.